This record covers a single T cell receptor beta chain. What it recognizes is unknown. Amplification used 60 Vbeta primers and 13 Jbeta primers. The data were produced by immunoSEQ multiplex PCR, yet TCRdb's version contains in-frame clones alone and is incomplete. The repertoire holds just over 150,000 clones, with 86% as singletons. Germline CDR1 and CDR2: GTSNPN and SVGIG (reference sequence). V shed 3 bases and J shed 6 bases, with 11 bases lying between them. This CDR3 is 12 amino acids long. These data are taken from a study of cytomegalovirus exposure and HLA in healthy donors. Study results and caveats: In a later analysis, productive TCRs from donors in an Asian-associated ancestry cluster reportedly carried fewer N-insertions than the cohort mean. A later analysis linked more than 15,000 TCR beta sequences to HLA alleles at 0.05 false discovery rate. Among TCR beta chains of equal frequency, HLA-associated ones were more clonally expanded in a later analysis.

The chain employs TRBV30 and TRBJ1-2; D is uncertain. Sequencing used PBMCs. The TCR was taken from a woman younger than 35 in good health and CMV-seronegative. The CDR3 DNA reads TGTGCCTGGAGGTTCCGGGTACATGGCTACACCTTC. Translating gives CAWRFRVHGYTF.